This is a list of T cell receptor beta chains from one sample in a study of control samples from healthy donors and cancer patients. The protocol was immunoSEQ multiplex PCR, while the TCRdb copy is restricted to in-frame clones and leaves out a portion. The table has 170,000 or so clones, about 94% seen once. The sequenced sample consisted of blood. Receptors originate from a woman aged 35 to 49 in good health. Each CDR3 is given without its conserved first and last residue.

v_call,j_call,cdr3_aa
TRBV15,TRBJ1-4,ATSRGVEKLF
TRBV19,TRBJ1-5,ASSFAGTGGNQPQH
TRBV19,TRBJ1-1,ASSSRTGGLNTEAF
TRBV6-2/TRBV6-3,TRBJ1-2,ASSNRFDYGYT
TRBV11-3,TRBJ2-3,ASSHPSPRGPGTDTQY
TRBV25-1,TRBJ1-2,ASSEFGEGYGYT
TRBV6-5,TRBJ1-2,ASSYDGTGGDGYT
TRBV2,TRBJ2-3,ASRGQGADTQY
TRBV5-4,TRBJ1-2,ASSLGLGVNYGYT
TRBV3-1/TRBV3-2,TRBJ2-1,ASSPSSGGIYNEQF
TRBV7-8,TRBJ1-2,ASSNSPGRNYGYT
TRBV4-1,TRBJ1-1,ASINRRNTEAF
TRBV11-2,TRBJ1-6,ASSLESWPDYSPLH
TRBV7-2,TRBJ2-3,ASSYRGSGTDTQY
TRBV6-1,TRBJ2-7,ASSAPRQGSSYEQY
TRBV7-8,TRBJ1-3,ASSFRQGNTIY
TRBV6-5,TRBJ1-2,ASGSNRGIYGYT
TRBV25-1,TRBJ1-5,ASNSNVRRDGNQPQH
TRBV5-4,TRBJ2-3,ATSGVPTDTQY
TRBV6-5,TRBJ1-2,ASSKGGGYGYT
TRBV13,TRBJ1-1,ASSNDRGTEAF
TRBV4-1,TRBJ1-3,ASSDVTSGRGNTIY
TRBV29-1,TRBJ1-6,SVGDGLNSPLH
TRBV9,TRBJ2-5,ASSVVGIQETQY
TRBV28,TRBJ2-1,ASSATGSVAYNEQF
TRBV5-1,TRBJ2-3,ASSLALADYTDTQY
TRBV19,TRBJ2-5,ASRQGAYGTQY
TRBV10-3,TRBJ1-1,AISEGDRTGTEAF
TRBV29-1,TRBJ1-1,SVLLSAGMNTEAF
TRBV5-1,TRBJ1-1,ASSLRQGLTEEAF
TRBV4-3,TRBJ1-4,ASSPGAVEGEKLF
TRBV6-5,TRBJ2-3,ASSTGASTDTQY
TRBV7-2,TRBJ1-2,ASSPGQGAHYGYT
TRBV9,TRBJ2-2,ASSPSAGTNTGELF
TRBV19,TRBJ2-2,ASSSWGHGNTGELF
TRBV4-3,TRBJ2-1,ASSQTTGTGIIYNEQF
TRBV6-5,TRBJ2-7,ASSWEGLYEQY
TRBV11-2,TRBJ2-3,ASSLDSGADTQY
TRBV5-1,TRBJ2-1,ASSSKIGTGVNEQF
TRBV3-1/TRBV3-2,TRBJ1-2,ASSRGGTET
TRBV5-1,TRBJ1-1,ASSLGQGRHTEAF
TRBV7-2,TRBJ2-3,ASSLDGGTDTQY
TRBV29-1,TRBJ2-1,SVTTRGTSGITYSYNEQF
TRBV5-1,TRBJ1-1,ASSLGSQGVNTEAF
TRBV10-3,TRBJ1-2,AISEGGYGYT
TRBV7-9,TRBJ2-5,ASSLRTYTSEETQY
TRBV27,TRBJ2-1,ASFGWGTNYNEQF